A selection of T cell receptor beta chains follows, all from one sample in a study of chemoradiotherapy in HPV16-positive cancers. The repertoire was sequenced with immunoSEQ multiplex PCR; TCRdb's copy has only in-frame clones and lacks some. Its clone listing holds dozens of clones. This specimen was tumor tissue, taken from a patient who underwent chemoradiotherapy. These receptor sequences come from a human donor with HPV-associated anogenital cancer. Both conserved end residues are part of each CDR3. Each record gives: J gene, V gene, D gene, CDR3 DNA, CDR3 protein. D genes are given only for firm matches.

J: TRBJ1-2; V: TRBV10-3; D: TRBD1; DNA: TGTGCCAGCCGACAGGGGACTAAGGGCTATGGCTACACCTTC; CDR3: CASRQGTKGYGYTF
J: TRBJ1-1; V: TRBV2; D: NA; DNA: TGTGCCAGCAAGGCGGGACTTGGGAACACTGAAGCTTTCTTT; CDR3: CASKAGLGNTEAFF
J: TRBJ2-1; V: TRBV9; D: NA; DNA: TGTGCCAGCAGCGTAGTCCCCGGGACTGACAATGAGCAGTTCTTC; CDR3: CASSVVPGTDNEQFF
J: TRBJ2-5; V: TRBV11-3; D: NA; DNA: TGTGCCAGCAGCTTAGGTGGCCGCGAGACCCAGTACTTC; CDR3: CASSLGGRETQYF
J: TRBJ2-7; V: TRBV27; D: TRBD1; DNA: TGTGCCGGCCCAGGACAGGCAAAACTCTACGAGCAGTACTTC; CDR3: CAGPGQAKLYEQYF
J: TRBJ1-2; V: TRBV2; D: NA; DNA: TGTGCCAGCAGTGAAGACAGGGTCTATGGCTACACCTTC; CDR3: CASSEDRVYGYTF
J: TRBJ2-3; V: TRBV29-1; D: NA; DNA: TGCAGCGTTGGGGACTTACAAGATACGCAGTATTTT; CDR3: CSVGDLQDTQYF
J: TRBJ1-6; V: TRBV7-8; D: NA; DNA: TGTGCCAGCCGAACCCAGGGGCTCCATAATTCACCCCTCCACTTT; CDR3: CASRTQGLHNSPLHF
J: TRBJ2-3; V: TRBV27; D: NA; DNA: TGTGCCAGCAGGGGGGGCCCAGATACGCAGTATTTT; CDR3: CASRGGPDTQYF
J: TRBJ1-3; V: TRBV5-8; D: NA; DNA: TGTGCCAGCAGCTTCCGAGGGGGAAACACCATATATTTT; CDR3: CASSFRGGNTIYF
J: TRBJ2-5; V: TRBV19; D: NA; DNA: TGTGCCAGTAAGGGGGCAGGGGGGGAGACCCAGTACTTC; CDR3: CASKGAGGETQYF
J: TRBJ1-4; V: TRBV5-4; D: TRBD1; DNA: TGTGCCAGCAGCGTCGGAACCGGGACAGGGGTTGAAAAACTGTTTTTT; CDR3: CASSVGTGTGVEKLFF